This is a list of T cell receptor beta chains from one sample in a study of CD8 T cells in ankylosing spondylitis. MiXCR, applied by TCRdb to the 5' RACE reads, yields one record per CDR3 protein. The table has 310,000 or so distinct CDR3 sequences, around 20% seen once. Sequencing input: blood, either unsorted or a sorted T cell fraction (not recorded which). The source is a male donor with ankylosing spondylitis or in good health (not recorded which). Both conserved end residues are part of each CDR3. Fields, in order: V gene, J gene, clone size, D gene, CDR3 DNA, CDR3 protein. The D gene is left open where the match is weak. For some rows the clone size is stated as once, few or many, or as a class when expanded; others skip it.

V gene: TRBV3-1
J gene: TRBJ2-1
clone size: -
D gene: TRBD1
CDR3 DNA: TGTGCCAGCAGCCACGACAGGGGATTCTACAATGAGCAGTTCTTC
CDR3 protein: CASSHDRGFYNEQFF

V gene: TRBV3-1
J gene: TRBJ1-3
clone size: -
D gene: -
CDR3 DNA: TGTGCCAGCAGCCATACGAAGGGGAGCTCTGGAAACACCATATATTTT
CDR3 protein: CASSHTKGSSGNTIYF

V gene: TRBV29-1
J gene: TRBJ1-4
clone size: many
D gene: TRBD1
CDR3 DNA: TGCAGCGCAGGGACAGTGAATGAAAAACTGTTTTTT
CDR3 protein: CSAGTVNEKLFF

V gene: TRBV15
J gene: TRBJ2-2
clone size: few
D gene: -
CDR3 DNA: TGTGCCACCAGCAGAGATTCAACAGTCACCGGGGAGCTGTTTTTT
CDR3 protein: CATSRDSTVTGELFF

V gene: TRBV5-1
J gene: TRBJ1-1
clone size: many
D gene: -
CDR3 DNA: TGCGCCAGCAGCCCAAAGCGGACACCGAACACTGAAGCTTTCTTT
CDR3 protein: CASSPKRTPNTEAFF

V gene: TRBV4-1
J gene: TRBJ2-1
clone size: many
D gene: TRBD2
CDR3 DNA: TGCGCCAGCAGCCAAGTAGACATGGGACTAGCTCTTAATGAGCAGTTCTTC
CDR3 protein: CASSQVDMGLALNEQFF

V gene: TRBV20-1
J gene: TRBJ2-1
clone size: few
D gene: TRBD2
CDR3 DNA: TGCAGTGCTAGTGGGACTAGCGGGGTTCGCTCCTACAATGAGCAGTTCTTC
CDR3 protein: CSASGTSGVRSYNEQFF

V gene: TRBV5-1
J gene: TRBJ2-1
clone size: -
D gene: -
CDR3 DNA: TGCGCCAGCAGCTTGGTGGGCCTAGCACCCAATGAGCAGTTCTTC
CDR3 protein: CASSLVGLAPNEQFF

V gene: TRBV24-1
J gene: TRBJ2-3
clone size: -
D gene: TRBD2
CDR3 DNA: TGTGCCACCAGTGACAAGGGACTAGCGGAAGATACGCAGTATTTT
CDR3 protein: CATSDKGLAEDTQYF

V gene: TRBV28
J gene: TRBJ2-3
clone size: -
D gene: -
CDR3 DNA: TGTGCCAGCAGTCCACATGCCACGGGGGCTGATACGCAGTATTTT
CDR3 protein: CASSPHATGADTQYF

V gene: TRBV5-1
J gene: TRBJ1-1
clone size: few
D gene: -
CDR3 DNA: TGCGCCAGCAGCTTGGCTCCGAGCGCACCTGAAGCTTTCTTT
CDR3 protein: CASSLAPSAPEAFF

V gene: TRBV7-9
J gene: TRBJ2-3
clone size: once
D gene: TRBD2
CDR3 DNA: TGTGCCAGCAGCTCCTATAGCGGGACTAGCACAGATACGCAGTATTTT
CDR3 protein: CASSSYSGTSTDTQYF

V gene: TRBV20-1
J gene: TRBJ1-2
clone size: many
D gene: TRBD1
CDR3 DNA: TGCAGTGCTAGACAAACCGGGACAGGGGTTGGCTACACCTTC
CDR3 protein: CSARQTGTGVGYTF

V gene: TRBV6-1
J gene: TRBJ2-4
clone size: many
D gene: -
CDR3 DNA: TGTGCCAGCAGTAAGGGCCCCAGCCCGGGGGAAAACATTCAGTACTTC
CDR3 protein: CASSKGPSPGENIQYF

V gene: TRBV11-2
J gene: TRBJ1-2
clone size: -
D gene: -
CDR3 DNA: TGTGCCAGCAGCTTAGTCGCGACAGTCTTTGGCTACACCTTC
CDR3 protein: CASSLVATVFGYTF

V gene: TRBV7-9
J gene: TRBJ2-2
clone size: -
D gene: TRBD1
CDR3 DNA: TGTGCCAGCAGCAGACAGGGGGACACCGGGGAGCTGTTTTTT
CDR3 protein: CASSRQGDTGELFF

V gene: TRBV6-1
J gene: TRBJ1-6
clone size: many
D gene: TRBD1
CDR3 DNA: TGTGCCAGCAGAAAGGGACAGGGGGCGAATAATTCACCCCTCCACTTT
CDR3 protein: CASRKGQGANNSPLHF

V gene: TRBV12-3/TRBV12-4
J gene: TRBJ2-2
clone size: -
D gene: -
CDR3 DNA: TGTGCCAGCAGTTTAACCGGGGGAGTCACCGGGGAGCTGTTTTTT
CDR3 protein: CASSLTGGVTGELFF

V gene: TRBV20-1
J gene: TRBJ1-1
clone size: few
D gene: -
CDR3 DNA: TGCAGTGCTAGAGGGGTTTCGAACACTGAAGCTTTCTTT
CDR3 protein: CSARGVSNTEAFF

V gene: TRBV14
J gene: TRBJ1-3
clone size: -
D gene: -
CDR3 DNA: TGTGCCAGCAGCCAACGGGGGGGTTCTTCTGGAAACACCATATATTTT
CDR3 protein: CASSQRGGSSGNTIYF

V gene: TRBV6-1
J gene: TRBJ2-2
clone size: few
D gene: TRBD1
CDR3 DNA: TGTGCCAGCAGTCCCGGGACAGGGGGCGAAGTCGGGGAGCTGTTTTTT
CDR3 protein: CASSPGTGGEVGELFF

V gene: TRBV7-8
J gene: TRBJ1-6
clone size: -
D gene: -
CDR3 DNA: TGTGCCAGCAGCTTAGCCGACGGACCTAATTCACCCCTCCACTTT
CDR3 protein: CASSLADGPNSPLHF

V gene: TRBV15
J gene: TRBJ2-2
clone size: -
D gene: -
CDR3 DNA: TGTGCCACCAGCAGAGGCCTGACAGTAGGCGGGGAGCTGTTTTTT
CDR3 protein: CATSRGLTVGGELFF

V gene: TRBV7-9
J gene: TRBJ2-5
clone size: once
D gene: -
CDR3 DNA: TGTGCCAGCAGATCTACTAGCAGACCTAAAGAGACCCAGTACTTC
CDR3 protein: CASRSTSRPKETQYF

V gene: TRBV11-2
J gene: TRBJ1-2
clone size: many
D gene: -
CDR3 DNA: TGTGCCAGCAGCTTAGATCCCGTTACAGGGAACGGCTACACCTTC
CDR3 protein: CASSLDPVTGNGYTF

V gene: TRBV4-2
J gene: TRBJ2-5
clone size: -
D gene: -
CDR3 DNA: TGTGCCAGCAGCCAAAATGAGGGGGGCCGTGAGACCCAGTACTTC
CDR3 protein: CASSQNEGGRETQYF

V gene: TRBV7-2
J gene: TRBJ2-1
clone size: once
D gene: -
CDR3 DNA: TGTGCCAGCAGCTTAGGCGAACTCCAAGAGCAGTTCTTC
CDR3 protein: CASSLGELQEQFF

V gene: TRBV5-1
J gene: TRBJ2-2
clone size: few
D gene: -
CDR3 DNA: TGCGCCAGCAGCTTTCGCAGGACGAGCACCGGGGAGCTGTTTTTT
CDR3 protein: CASSFRRTSTGELFF

V gene: TRBV18
J gene: TRBJ1-1
clone size: -
D gene: -
CDR3 DNA: TGTGCCAGCTCACCAAACGGCGGGCGGTCTGAAGCTTTCTTT
CDR3 protein: CASSPNGGRSEAFF

V gene: TRBV5-1
J gene: TRBJ2-6
clone size: -
D gene: -
CDR3 DNA: TGCGCCAGCAGCCCTAAAGCGACAGGCGTCTCTGGGGCCAACGTCCTGACTTTC
CDR3 protein: CASSPKATGVSGANVLTF

V gene: TRBV10-3
J gene: TRBJ1-1
clone size: few
D gene: -
CDR3 DNA: TGTGCCATCAGCCAGGGTCTAACTGAAGCTTTCTTT
CDR3 protein: CAISQGLTEAFF

V gene: TRBV12-3/TRBV12-4
J gene: TRBJ1-1
clone size: -
D gene: TRBD1
CDR3 DNA: TGTGCCAGCAGTCGACAGGGTTTAATCACTGAAGCTTTCTTT
CDR3 protein: CASSRQGLITEAFF

V gene: TRBV6-5
J gene: TRBJ1-6
clone size: many
D gene: -
CDR3 DNA: TGTGCCAGCAGTTATCAATCAAATTCACCCCTCCACTTT
CDR3 protein: CASSYQSNSPLHF

V gene: TRBV5-4
J gene: TRBJ2-3
clone size: -
D gene: TRBD2
CDR3 DNA: TGTGCCAGCAGCTTGGGTCCCCTAGCGGGGAACACAGATACGCAGTATTTT
CDR3 protein: CASSLGPLAGNTDTQYF

V gene: TRBV7-9
J gene: TRBJ2-2
clone size: -
D gene: -
CDR3 DNA: TGTGCCAGCAGCTTTAATGTCGGGGAGCTGTTTTTT
CDR3 protein: CASSFNVGELFF